The rows below give T cell receptor beta chains drawn from one sample of a study of T cell responses to AZD1222 COVID-19 vaccine. Profiled with immunoSEQ multiplex PCR; TCRdb holds only in-frame clones, not every one. The sample lists 100,000 to 130,000 clones, around 84% occurring once. The specimen comprised peripheral blood, sampled on day 0 of AZD1222 vaccination. The receptors shown here come from an adult in good health. Both conserved end residues are part of each CDR3. Each record gives: J gene, D gene, V gene, clone size, CDR3 protein, CDR3 DNA. The D gene is left open where the match is weak. Some rows mark clone size as missing; the rest say once, few, many or name a class of expanded clone.

>TRBJ2-1|TRBD1|TRBV3-1/TRBV3-2|-
CASSRMTGGFDEQFF
TGTGCCAGCAGCCGAATGACAGGGGGATTCGATGAGCAGTTCTTC
>TRBJ1-6|-|TRBV9|-
CASTSLQGSPLHF
TGTGCCAGCACCTCCCTACAGGGCTCACCCCTCCACTTT
>TRBJ1-1|-|TRBV30|-
CAWTRRGAEAFF
TGTGCCTGGACCCGACGAGGGGCTGAAGCTTTCTTT
>TRBJ2-2|-|TRBV5-1|-
CASSFGTPNTGELFF
TGCGCCAGCAGCTTCGGGACGCCGAACACCGGGGAGCTGTTTTTT
>TRBJ1-2|-|TRBV24-1|-
CATSDFQGGFDGYTF
TGTGCCACCAGTGATTTTCAGGGCGGGTTCGATGGCTACACCTTC
>TRBJ1-5|-|TRBV29-1|-
CSVAELDQPQHF
TGCAGCGTTGCCGAGCTGGATCAGCCCCAGCATTTT
>TRBJ2-6|TRBD1|TRBV19|-
CASSIRTGAGANVLTF
TGTGCCAGTAGTATCCGGACAGGGGCTGGGGCCAACGTCCTGACTTTC
>TRBJ2-3|-|TRBV7-9|-
CASSFTSPTDTQYF
TGTGCCAGCAGCTTCACTAGTCCCACAGATACGCAGTATTTT
>TRBJ2-3|TRBD2|TRBV4-2|once
CASSPGLAGGPTRGDTQYF
TGTGCCAGCAGCCCAGGACTAGCGGGGGGGCCCACCCGGGGGGATACGCAGTATTTT
>TRBJ2-5|TRBD2|TRBV5-1|-
CARSRGEGQETQYF
TGCGCCCGCAGCCGGGGGGAGGGCCAAGAGACCCAGTACTTC
>TRBJ1-4|TRBD1|TRBV7-9|-
CASSPGQGATNEKLFF
TGTGCCAGCAGCCCTGGACAGGGTGCTACTAATGAAAAACTGTTTTTT
>TRBJ2-5|-|TRBV2|-
CASSEGRARETQYF
TGTGCCAGCAGCGAGGGTCGAGCTAGGGAGACCCAGTACTTC
>TRBJ2-3|TRBD1|TRBV7-2|-
CASSNGQGTDTQYF
TGTGCCAGCAGCAACGGACAGGGCACAGATACGCAGTATTTT
>TRBJ2-3|TRBD2|TRBV5-4|-
CASSAGTSGGAGTDTQYF
TGTGCCAGCAGCGCCGGGACTAGCGGGGGGGCCGGCACAGATACGCAGTATTTT
>TRBJ1-1|TRBD1|TRBV5-1|once
CASSWTGGDTEAFF
TGCGCCAGCAGCTGGACAGGAGGGGACACTGAAGCTTTCTTT
>TRBJ1-6|-|TRBV5-1|-
CASSFGGSSYNSPLHF
TGCGCCAGCAGCTTCGGGGGGAGCTCCTATAATTCACCCCTCCACTTT
>TRBJ1-1|TRBD1|TRBV10-3|-
CAISEPGQGLFSEAFF
TGTGCCATCAGTGAGCCTGGACAGGGACTATTCTCTGAAGCTTTCTTT
>TRBJ2-1|-|TRBV3-1/TRBV3-2|-
CASSQSREQFF
TGTGCCAGCAGCCAATCACGCGAGCAGTTCTTC
>TRBJ2-7|-|TRBV5-1|-
CASSGGYPAYEQYF
TGCGCCAGCAGCGGGGGCTATCCCGCCTACGAGCAGTACTTC
>TRBJ1-2|-|TRBV27|-
CASSPGRNYGYTF
TGTGCCAGCAGCCCCGGACGGAACTATGGCTACACCTTC
>TRBJ2-7|TRBD1|TRBV18|-
CASSPPKTGGGYEQYF
TGTGCCAGCTCACCACCGAAGACAGGGGGCGGTTACGAGCAGTACTTC
>TRBJ1-6|-|TRBV3-1/TRBV3-2|-
CASSQDQIGETYNSPLHF
TGTGCCAGCAGCCAAGATCAGATCGGGGAAACCTATAATTCACCCCTCCACTTT
>TRBJ1-1|-|TRBV5-1|-
CASSLQEGEAFF
TGCGCCAGCAGCTTGCAGGAGGGTGAAGCTTTCTTT
>TRBJ1-2|-|TRBV6-1|-
CASSEGGGMDGYTF
TGTGCCAGCAGTGAAGGGGGGGGGATGGATGGCTACACCTTC
>TRBJ2-7|-|TRBV6-5|-
CASTGLSSYEQYF
TGTGCCAGCACCGGACTGAGCTCCTACGAGCAGTACTTC
>TRBJ2-3|TRBD2|TRBV25-1|-
CASDIAGGSTDTQYF
TGTGCCAGCGATATAGCGGGGGGATCCACAGATACGCAGTATTTT
>TRBJ2-5|-|TRBV7-3|-
CASSLTGGVETQYF
TGTGCCAGCAGCTTAACAGGGGGAGTAGAGACCCAGTACTTC
>TRBJ2-5|-|TRBV5-6|-
CASSLDQETQYF
TGTGCCAGCAGCTTGGATCAAGAGACCCAGTACTTC
>TRBJ2-7|-|TRBV7-2|-
CASSLAGTDPYEQYF
TGTGCCAGCAGCTTAGCCGGGACCGACCCCTACGAGCAGTACTTC
>TRBJ1-2|-|TRBV30|-
CAWRENYGYTF
TGTGCCTGGAGGGAGAACTATGGCTACACCTTC
>TRBJ1-1|-|TRBV15|-
CATSRGVTEAFF
TGTGCCACCAGCAGAGGGGTAACTGAAGCTTTCTTT
>TRBJ1-2|TRBD1|TRBV6-6|-
CASSPGQGNYGYTF
TGTGCCAGCAGCCCGGGACAGGGGAACTATGGCTACACCTTC
>TRBJ1-3|-|TRBV3-1/TRBV3-2|-
CASLAQNSGNTIYF
TGTGCCAGCCTGGCTCAGAACTCTGGAAACACCATATATTTT
>TRBJ2-2|TRBD2|TRBV19|-
CASSIDREVSTGELFF
TGTGCCAGTAGTATAGATCGGGAGGTGAGCACCGGGGAGCTGTTTTTT
>TRBJ2-5|-|TRBV12-3/TRBV12-4|-
CASRGTGETQYF
TGTGCCAGCAGGGGCACAGGAGAGACCCAGTACTTC
>TRBJ2-7|-|TRBV5-3|-
CARSQDRRDEQYF
TGTGCCAGAAGCCAAGACAGGAGAGACGAGCAGTACTTC
>TRBJ2-2|-|TRBV7-9|-
CASSLQGREAGELFF
TGTGCCAGCAGTCTACAGGGTAGGGAGGCCGGGGAGCTGTTTTTT
>TRBJ1-5|TRBD1|TRBV25-1|-
CASSGDRHNQPQHF
TGTGCCAGCAGTGGGGACAGGCACAATCAGCCCCAGCATTTT
>TRBJ2-7|-|TRBV7-2|-
CASSPGWAEQYF
TGTGCCAGCAGCCCAGGGTGGGCCGAGCAGTACTTC
>TRBJ1-5|-|TRBV5-4|-
CASSQGGTSNQPQHF
TGTGCCAGCAGCCAAGGCGGAACTAGCAATCAGCCCCAGCATTTT
>TRBJ1-1|TRBD1|TRBV4-2|-
CASSQEVQGANTEAFF
TGTGCCAGCAGCCAAGAGGTACAGGGGGCAAACACTGAAGCTTTCTTT
>TRBJ1-2|-|TRBV7-2|once
CASSLKVETGYTF
TGTGCCAGCAGCTTGAAAGTCGAGACTGGCTACACCTTC
>TRBJ2-7|TRBD1|TRBV4-2|-
CASSQEDPGQGTYEQYF
TGTGCCAGCAGCCAAGAGGATCCGGGACAGGGTACCTACGAGCAGTACTTC
>TRBJ2-5|TRBD2|TRBV9|-
CASSPRGGTQYF
TGTGCCAGCAGCCCGCGGGGGGGGACCCAGTACTTC
>TRBJ2-3|TRBD1|TRBV5-1|-
CASSLFSGGSTDTQYF
TGCGCCAGCAGCTTGTTTTCAGGGGGTAGCACAGATACGCAGTATTTT
>TRBJ1-2|TRBD1|TRBV9|-
CASSTGQGLTNYGYTF
TGTGCCAGTTCAACGGGACAGGGGCTCACCAACTATGGCTACACCTTC
>TRBJ2-1|-|TRBV5-4|-
CASSPSSSYNEQFF
TGTGCCAGCAGCCCATCTAGCTCCTACAATGAGCAGTTCTTC
>TRBJ1-1|TRBD1|TRBV4-2|-
CASSPRDRMNTEAFF
TGTGCCAGCAGCCCCCGGGACAGGATGAACACTGAAGCTTTCTTT
>TRBJ1-4|-|TRBV7-9|-
CASSLVGDEKLFF
TGTGCCAGCAGCTTAGTAGGGGATGAAAAACTGTTTTTT
>TRBJ2-3|-|TRBV7-2|-
CASSLGVDTQYF
TGTGCCAGCAGCTTAGGGGTGGATACGCAGTATTTT
>TRBJ2-3|TRBD1|TRBV5-4|-
CASTPLGGSIHTDTQYF
TGTGCCAGCACCCCCTTAGGGGGCTCGATCCACACAGATACGCAGTATTTT
>TRBJ2-4|TRBD1|TRBV5-4|-
CASSSSDRAKNIQYF
TGTGCCAGCAGCTCCTCGGACAGGGCCAAAAACATTCAGTACTTC
>TRBJ2-2|TRBD2|TRBV5-1|once
CASSQGLAGGTGELFF
TGCGCCAGCAGCCAGGGACTAGCGGGTGGCACCGGGGAGCTGTTTTTT
>TRBJ2-2|-|TRBV2|-
CASSGVVRNTGELFF
TGTGCCAGCAGTGGGGTGGTAAGGAACACCGGGGAGCTGTTTTTT
>TRBJ1-4|-|TRBV12-3/TRBV12-4|-
CASRHTGEKLFF
TGTGCCAGCAGGCATACAGGGGAAAAACTGTTTTTT
>TRBJ2-7|-|TRBV18|few
CASSPTGGWYEQYF
TGTGCCAGCTCACCGACTGGGGGTTGGTACGAGCAGTACTTC
>TRBJ2-1|TRBD1|TRBV11-3|few
CASSQRDRGSYNEQFF
TGTGCCAGCAGCCAGCGGGACAGGGGCTCCTACAATGAGCAGTTCTTC
>TRBJ2-6|-|TRBV27|few
CASSLEGILSSGANVLTF
TGTGCCAGCAGTTTAGAAGGGATCCTGAGCTCTGGGGCCAACGTCCTGACTTTC
>TRBJ1-4|-|TRBV21-1|-
CAVQRYRGREEKLFF
TGTGCCGTCCAGCGGTACCGGGGGCGTGAAGAAAAACTGTTTTTT